This is a list of T cell receptor beta chains from one sample in a study of CD8 T cells in Susac syndrome. TCRdb reanalysed the immunoSEQ multiplex PCR reads using MiXCR and keeps one entry per CDR3 protein. The sample comprises 400,000 to 550,000 distinct CDR3 sequences, approximately 89% of which are singletons, and about 0.12% rests with the top ten. Sequencing was performed on CD8+ T cells from PBMCs. The source is a human donor with multiple sclerosis. Both conserved end residues are trimmed from each CDR3.

length,V,J,CDR3
9,TRBV27,TRBJ2-5,ASSGQLGEY
14,TRBV12-3/TRBV12-4,TRBJ1-4,ASRPTGDRVSEKLF
10,TRBV6-1,TRBJ1-1,ASSPIAGEAF
13,TRBV6-6,TRBJ1-2,ASSFPTDRVDGYT
13,TRBV12-5,TRBJ2-7,ASGLGTYNSYEQY
14,TRBV20-1,TRBJ2-7,SARPRDFLPPYEQY
13,TRBV11-2,TRBJ2-7,ASSPTGEAIYEQY
15,TRBV6-5,TRBJ2-2,ASSYGTGLGGTGELF
14,TRBV4-1,TRBJ1-2,ASSQEFDGSNYGYT
11,TRBV4-1,TRBJ2-7,ASSQVPGNEQY
12,TRBV19,TRBJ1-5,ASSTGQGHQPQH
16,TRBV27,TRBJ2-2,ASGSLAGGPGVTGELF
14,TRBV20-1,TRBJ1-2,SARDPRDQANYGYT
10,TRBV24-1,TRBJ2-3,ATSDRANTQY
15,TRBV6-5,TRBJ2-1,ASSYSLAGALNNEQF
13,TRBV12-3/TRBV12-4,TRBJ2-2,ASSPTGPDTGELF
12,TRBV29-1,TRBJ2-5,SVVEQDLQETQY
15,TRBV20-1,TRBJ2-1,SAREPGLADSYNEQF
13,TRBV2,TRBJ2-7,ASSEVEGLTYEQY
14,TRBV27,TRBJ2-7,ASSLSISDLSYEQY
9,TRBV27,TRBJ1-1,ASGGAREAF
12,TRBV19,TRBJ1-2,ASSLQGGNYGYT
13,TRBV28,TRBJ2-3,ASSLLYPSTDTQY
15,TRBV19,TRBJ1-1,ASTPPPLRTERQAAF
18,TRBV7-8,TRBJ2-1,ASSGTGDRVREASYNEQF
15,TRBV4-1,TRBJ2-2,ASSQEPPGQGTGELF
13,TRBV7-2,TRBJ2-7,ASSLARAPVYEQY
11,TRBV7-6,TRBJ2-1,ASSSRLNNEQF
14,TRBV5-5,TRBJ2-7,ASSLEEGWDGYEQY
15,TRBV7-9,TRBJ1-1,ASSYLLRQLLNTEAF
10,TRBV28,TRBJ2-7,ASSSYDHEQY
16,TRBV6-1,TRBJ2-3,ASSEVWGRESSTDTQY